Following are 5 T cell receptor beta chains from one sample sequenced in a study of CD8 T cells in ankylosing spondylitis. TCRdb reprocessed the 5' RACE reads with MiXCR, giving one entry per CDR3 protein. There are about 260,000 distinct CDR3 sequences in the sample; 20% occur only once, and 7.5% to 9.5% lies in the top ten. Sequenced: blood, either unsorted or a sorted T cell fraction (not recorded which). These receptors were collected from a male donor with ankylosing spondylitis or in good health (not recorded which).

This clonotype was detected only a few times. The chain joins TRBV5-1 to TRBJ1-6, with 8 bases that match TRBD1. Germline V gene data show CDR1 as SGHRS and CDR2 as YFSETQ. CDR3 length: 15 amino acids. V dropped 4 bases and J dropped 10; count of bases not matched to a gene: 10. As DNA, the CDR3 is TGCGCCAGCAGCAGCGACCAGGGGGCTATATCACCCCTCCACTTT. This translates into CASSSDQGAISPLHF.

This clonotype was found many times. This chain connects TRBV28 to TRBJ2-7; D remains ambiguous. This CDR3 has 12 residues. Trimming left V 3 bases short and J 3 bases short, with 6 bases between. Germline CDR1 reads MDHEN; CDR2 reads SYDVKM. CDR3 region: CASSLKGYEQYV. The DNA for the CDR3 is TGTGCCAGCAGTTTGAAAGGCTACGAGCAGTACGTC.

The chain has TRBV20-1 and TRBJ2-6, with TRBD1 matching 8 bases. Germline-derived CDR1 and CDR2 are DFQATT and SNEGSKA (reference sequence). J was trimmed by 0 bases and V by 4 bases; bases with no gene match: 5. The CDR3 is 16 residues long. For the CDR3, the DNA is TGCAGTGCTACCCGGGACAGGAGCTCTGGGGCCAACGTCCTGACTTTC. Translated, it gives CSATRDRSSGANVLTF.

This clonotype has a handful of counts. The chain links TRBV5-1 to TRBJ2-7, with D perhaps matching TRBD2 (5 bases). V was clipped by 4 bases and J by 7 bases, with 15 bases between them. The CDR3 has 13 residues. Germline values: CDR1 SGHRS, CDR2 YFSETQ. Here the CDR3 DNA reads TGCGCCAGCAGCCCTGGGTTAGGAGGAGAGCAGTACGTC. It encodes CASSPGLGGEQYV.

This clonotype turned up a few times. The chain couples TRBV3-1 to TRBJ1-1, with D possibly matching TRBD1 (6 bases). The CDR3 extends over 15 amino acids. Germline CDR1 is LGHDT and CDR2 is YNNKEL (reference sequence). Trimming took off 3 bases at V and 0 bases at J, with 11 bases between the two ends. CDR3 in DNA: TGTGCCAGCAGCCACGACAGGCGCATGAACACTGAAGCTTTCTTT. It translates to CASSHDRRMNTEAFF.